Listed here are 18 T cell receptor beta chains from one sample, sequenced in a study of blood T cell repertoires in COVID-19. The table came from immunoSEQ multiplex PCR; TCRdb's copy has only in-frame clones and leaves some out. The repertoire holds 84,000 or so clones, with 75% to 80% as singletons. The sequenced material came from peripheral blood. Receptors originate from a man between 65 and 80 years old with COVID-19, enrolled during active disease.

This chain connects TRBV9 to TRBJ1-1; 7 nucleotides match TRBD1. CDR3 length: 15 residues. Germline V lookup: CDR1 SGDLS, CDR2 YYNGEE. V shed 9 bases, J shed 5 bases, and the junction held 16 bases outside the gene matches. The CDR3 coding sequence is TGTGCCACCGAACTCAGAAGGGGGCAGGGAACTGAAGCTTTCTTT. As protein: CATELRRGQGTEAFF.

J is TRBJ1-2 and V is TRBV28, with TRBD1 matching over 9 bases. From germline, CDR1 is MDHEN and CDR2 SYDVKM. V gave up 6 bases and J gave up 9 bases; unmatched junction bases: 8. The CDR3 contains 13 residues. This CDR3 is CASRQGTGRSYTF. CDR3 coding DNA: TGTGCCAGCAGGCAAGGGACAGGGAGGAGCTACACCTTC.

V is TRBV6-2 or TRBV6-3 and J is TRBJ1-2, with D unclear. The V end lost 0 bases, the J end lost 4 bases, and 12 bases lay between the germline ends. Germline V gives CDR1 MNHEY, CDR2 SVGEGT. This CDR3 is built from 15 residues. Written as DNA, the CDR3 is TGTGCCAGCAGTTACTCAGGAGATTCGTTCTATGGCTACACCTTC. This gives the protein CASSYSGDSFYGYTF.

The chain employs TRBV2 and TRBJ2-7; 8 bases agree with TRBD1. Trimming took 8 bases from V and 7 from J; bases not matched to a gene: 19. In germline, CDR1 is SNHLY, CDR2 FYNNEI. The length of the CDR3 is 16 residues. CDR3 DNA: TGTGCCAGCGGGCCCAGAACAGGGGGGACCCCTCTGGAGCAGTACTTC. This codes for CASGPRTGGTPLEQYF.

The J gene is TRBJ2-1, the V gene TRBV7-6; 12 bases match TRBD2. The length of the CDR3 is 18 residues. Germline-derived CDR1 and CDR2 are SGHVS and FNYEAQ. V dropped 0 bases and J dropped 0; count of bases not matched to a gene: 3. DNA of the CDR3: TGTGCCAGCAGCTTAGCGGGGACTAGCGGGTACTCCTACAATGAGCAGTTCTTC. It specifies CASSLAGTSGYSYNEQFF. The full variable domain, rest sourced from reference TRBV7-6 and TRBJ2-1, is GAGVSQSPRYKVTKRGQDVALRCDPISGHVSLYWYRQALGQGPEFLTYFNYEAQQDKSGLPNDRFSAERPEGSISTLTIQRTEQRDSAMYRCASSLAGTSGYSYNEQFFGPGTRLTVL.

The V gene is TRBV7-8, the J gene TRBJ1-1, with 10 nucleotides matching TRBD1. Unmatched junction bases numbered 7, after V lost 5 bases and J lost 4 bases. The CDR3 consists of 15 residues. Germline V gene lookup returns CDR1 SGHVS and CDR2 FQNEAQ. The CDR3 region is CASSQGTGASTEAFF. The CDR3 DNA sequence: TGTGCCAGCAGCCAGGGGACAGGGGCCAGCACTGAAGCTTTCTTT.

The V call is TRBV7-9, the J call TRBJ1-4; D is unresolved. CDR3 size: 17 residues. Germline loops: CDR1 SEHNR, CDR2 FQNEAQ (reference sequence). The V and J ends lost 0 bases and 3 bases respectively, with 14 bases between them. For the CDR3, the DNA is TGTGCCAGCAGCTTAGCTGGGCGGGGTTGGGCTAATGAAAAACTGTTTTTT. Its translation is CASSLAGRGWANEKLFF.

V gene TRBV7-9 combines with J gene TRBJ2-3; D is ambiguous. The V and J ends lost 2 bases and 0 bases respectively, with 12 bases between them. Germline CDR1 reads SEHNR; CDR2 reads FQNEAQ (reference sequence). The CDR3 length is 16 residues. CDR3 region: CASSLMRNPSTDTQYF. The CDR3 DNA reads TGTGCCAGCAGCTTAATGAGGAACCCTAGCACAGATACGCAGTATTTT.

This sequence joins TRBV11-2 and TRBJ2-3; TRBD2 aligns across 10 bases. Per germline, CDR1 SGHAT and CDR2 FQNNGV. V dropped 3 bases and J dropped 1; count of bases not matched to a gene: 4. This CDR3 region has 16 residues. In DNA, the CDR3 is TGTGCCAGCAGCTTGACTAGCGGGCCTCGCACAGATACGCAGTATTTT. Its translation is CASSLTSGPRTDTQYF.

The chain uses TRBV6-5 and TRBJ2-7, with 10 bases identical to TRBD2. Unmatched junction bases numbered 7, after V lost 6 bases and J lost 5 bases. CDR3 size: 14 residues. Germline loops: CDR1 MNHEY, CDR2 SVGAGI. CDR3 in DNA: TGTGCCAGCAGGGTCCCTAGCGGGAGCGACGAGCAGTACTTC. Its translation: CASRVPSGSDEQYF.

This chain connects TRBV19 to TRBJ2-7; 7 bases agree with TRBD1. CDR1 is LNHDA and CDR2 is SQIVND in the germline V gene (reference sequence). The CDR3 length is 13 residues. V shed 1 base, J shed 6 bases, and the junction held 3 bases outside the gene matches. The CDR3 region has the DNA TGTGCCAGTAGTATAGTAAGGGGGCGCGAGCAGTACTTC. The encoded protein is CASSIVRGREQYF.

The chain couples TRBV7-8 to TRBJ1-5; 8 bases agree with TRBD1. The germline V gene encodes CDR1 SGHVS and CDR2 FQNEAQ. V gave up 7 bases and J gave up 2 bases; unmatched junction bases: 7. The length of the CDR3 is 15 residues. The CDR3 nucleotides read TGTGCCAGCACCCTGGGGACAGGACGCAATCAGCCCCAGCATTTT. Translating it yields CASTLGTGRNQPQHF.

This rearrangement joins TRBV2 to TRBJ1-6; D is undetermined. The V and J ends lost 4 bases and 9 bases respectively, with 4 bases between them. This CDR3 is built from 11 residues. The V gene's germline CDR1 is SNHLY and CDR2 FYNNEI. CDR3 sequence: CASSVRSPLHF. CDR3 DNA: TGTGCCAGCAGTGTCCGTTCACCCCTCCACTTT.

The rearrangement links TRBV5-1 to TRBJ2-5, with TRBD2 matching 11 bases. This CDR3 has 13 residues. Germline trimming cut 5 bases from V and 4 bases from J; bases unmatched to any gene: 1. Germline loops: CDR1 SGHRS, CDR2 YFSETQ. Written as DNA, the CDR3 is TGCGCCAGCAGTCTAGCGGGAGGAGAGACCCAGTACTTC. This sequence encodes CASSLAGGETQYF.

The V and J genes are TRBV6-5 and TRBJ1-6; 8 bases match TRBD1. The CDR3 totals 14 residues. The V gene's germline CDR1 is MNHEY and CDR2 SVGAGI. Trimming removed 5 bases from V and 10 bases from J; junction bases left unmatched: 7. This chain's CDR3 is CASSLTGEGSPLHF. CDR3 in DNA: TGTGCCAGCAGTCTGACAGGGGAAGGCTCACCCCTCCACTTT.

The chain combines TRBV25-1 with TRBJ2-7; 7 bases map to TRBD2. The CDR3 is 14 amino acids. CDR1 is MGHDK and CDR2 is SYGVNS in the germline V gene. J was trimmed by 2 bases and V by 3 bases; bases with no gene match: 4. DNA of the CDR3: TGTGCCAGCAGTGATCGCGGGAGCCCCTACGAGCAGTACTTC. It yields the protein CASSDRGSPYEQYF.

The rearrangement links TRBV19 to TRBJ1-3, with D uncertain. The ends were cut back, 2 bases at V and 0 bases at J, with 8 bases in the middle. The CDR3 has 15 residues. Germline assignment: CDR1 LNHDA and CDR2 SQIVND (reference sequence). Written as DNA, the CDR3 is TGTGCCAGTAGTATATCAGTTTTCTCTGGAAACACCATATATTTT. Translated: CASSISVFSGNTIYF.

The sample holds many counts of this clone. The V and J genes are TRBV7-2 and TRBJ2-7; 7 bases align to TRBD2. The CDR3 has 14 residues. The ends lost 3 bases at V and 2 bases at J; junction bases unmatched: 4. Germline CDR1 and CDR2: SGHTA and FQGNSA. In nucleotides, the CDR3 is TGTGCCAGCAGCTTCCAGCGGGGAGCCTACGAGCAGTACTTC. This codes for CASSFQRGAYEQYF.